The 12 T cell receptor beta chains below all came from one sample that was sequenced in a study of blood T cells in healthy people across ages. Using a J-beta primer mix together with a sample-barcoded 5' primer, a second PCR was run for 7 to 11 cycles. TCRdb fed the 5' RACE reads into MiXCR, producing one record per CDR3 protein. The sample shows fewer than 800,000 distinct CDR3 sequences, around a fifth of them seen only once. Sequencing was performed on blood. The receptors stem from a man between 65 and 80 years old in good health.

This clonotype has only a few counts. The rearrangement uses TRBV21-1 and TRBJ2-7. Matching the DNA end better, TRBJ2-1 makes the J call doubtful. TRBV21-1 is marked as a pseudogene. CDR3 length: 14 amino acids. As DNA, the CDR3 is TGTGCCAGCAGCAAAGGTGGCAGCCTCAATGAGCAGTTCTTC. Residues: CASSKGGSLNEQFF.

This clonotype is a singleton in its sample. The chain combines TRBV6-5 with TRBJ2-3; TRBD2 agrees at 16 bases. Trimming removed 5 bases from V and 4 bases from J; junction bases left unmatched: 15. Germline assignment: CDR1 MNHEY and CDR2 SVGAGI. The CDR3 consists of 20 residues. This CDR3 is CASSTPGLAGGPRRPDTQYF. The CDR3 DNA reads TGTGCCAGCAGTACTCCGGGACTAGCGGGAGGGCCGAGAAGACCAGATACGCAGTATTTT.

The sample holds many counts of this clonotype. V is TRBV7-6 and J is TRBJ2-7, with 7 bases identical to TRBD2. Trimming at V came to 6 bases and at J to 1 base, leaving 9 bases not matched to a gene. The CDR3 loop spans 15 amino acids. Germline V gene data show CDR1 as SGHVS and CDR2 as FNYEAQ. The chain's CDR3 is CASSSFAGVSYEQYF. The CDR3 DNA follows: TGTGCCAGCAGTTCTTTTGCGGGGGTTTCCTACGAGCAGTACTTC.

V gene TRBV5-1 combines with J gene TRBJ2-1; TRBD2 aligns across 9 bases. The V segment lost 1 base and the J segment 8 bases; nucleotides outside the gene matches: 7. The CDR3 consists of 15 residues. In germline, CDR1 is SGHRS, CDR2 YFSETQ. The CDR3 bases are TGCGCCAGCAGCTTGCCTAGCGGGGCTATCGATGAGCAGTTCTTC. Translated: CASSLPSGAIDEQFF.

This clonotype was seen a handful of times. The junction does not match germline at one end; this may be a read error. The V gene is TRBV5-1, the J gene TRBJ2-5, with 13 bases fitting TRBD2. Germline V CDR1 and CDR2: SGHRS, YFSETQ. The CDR3 is made up of 14 amino acids. CDR3 amino acids: CASRLAGGLEAQYF. CDR3 DNA: TGCGCCAGTCGACTAGCGGGAGGTTTAGAGGCCCAGTACTTC.

This sequence joins TRBV6-5 and TRBJ2-7; 9 nucleotides align to TRBD2. The CDR3 extends over 15 amino acids. Per the germline V gene, CDR1 is MNHEY and CDR2 is SVGAGI. The J segment lost 4 bases and the V segment lost 5 bases, leaving 9 bases of the junction unmatched. CDR3 coding DNA: TGTGCCAGCAGTATGGGGGGGACTAGCAAGTACGAGCAGTACTTC. Protein sequence: CASSMGGTSKYEQYF.

This clonotype was seen a handful of times. The chain recombines TRBV5-1 with TRBJ2-5, with D possibly being TRBD1 (6 bases). CDR1 is SGHRS, CDR2 YFSETQ, per germline. Trimming removed 2 bases at V and 4 bases at J, with 12 bases between. The CDR3 totals 14 residues. CDR3 residues: CASSFGQLRETQYF. CDR3 nucleotides: TGCGCCAGCAGCTTCGGACAGCTTAGAGAGACCCAGTACTTC.

This clonotype has just one count. The V gene is TRBV7-2, the J gene TRBJ2-5; perhaps TRBD2 as D (6 bases). The CDR3 length is 13 residues. Germline V CDR1 and CDR2: SGHTA, FQGNSA. Trimming took 8 bases from V and 9 from J, leaving 19 bases between them. Here the CDR3 reads CASPLRGVEAQYF. In DNA form, the CDR3 reads TGTGCCAGCCCGCTCCGCGGGGTCGAGGCCCAGTACTTC. The full variable domain, completed using reference TRBV7-2 and TRBJ2-5, is GAGVSQSPSNKVTEKGKDVELRCDPISGHTALYWYRQSLGQGLEFLIYFQGNSAPDKSGLPSDRFSAERTGGSVSTLTIQRTQQEDSAVYLCASPLRGVEAQYFGPGTRLLVL.

The chain recombines TRBV20-1 with TRBJ2-7; possibly TRBD1 or TRBD2 for D (5 bases each). The CDR3 runs 13 residues. V lost 6 bases and J lost 3, with 15 bases in between. Germline CDR1 reads DFQATT; CDR2 reads SNEGSKA (reference sequence). The CDR3, as DNA: TGCAGTGCCGCCGGGGCGGAAGGCTACGAGCAGTACTTC. Translating it yields CSAAGAEGYEQYF.

The chain joins TRBV30 to TRBJ1-1; D remains unclear. The CDR3 contains 13 residues. Trimming took 0 bases from V and 1 from J, leaving 6 bases between them. CDR1 is GTSNPN, CDR2 SVGIG, per germline (reference sequence). This CDR3 reads CAWSVRENTEAFF. The CDR3 region has the DNA TGTGCCTGGAGTGTACGGGAGAACACTGAAGCTTTCTTT. The full variable domain, with the rest looked up from reference TRBV30 and TRBJ1-1, is SQTIHQWPATLVQPVGSPLSLECTVEGTSNPNLYWYRQAAGRGLQLLFYSVGIGQISSEVPQNLSASRPQDRQFILSSKKLLLSDSGFYLCAWSVRENTEAFFGQGTRLTVV.

The V and J genes are TRBV5-6 and TRBJ2-2, with 7 bases lining up with TRBD1. Per the germline V gene, CDR1 is SGHDT and CDR2 is YYEEEE. The ends lost 3 bases at V and 6 bases at J; junction bases unmatched: 8. The CDR3 runs to 15 residues. In DNA, the CDR3 is TGTGCCAGCAGCTCAACGGGACAGAGGGCCGGGGAGCTGTTTTTT. It yields the protein CASSSTGQRAGELFF.

This clonotype has a handful of counts. The chain is built from TRBV6-5 and TRBJ1-1, with D hard to call. Germline assignment: CDR1 MNHEY and CDR2 SVGAGI. There are 12 residues in the CDR3. Trimming took off 6 bases at V and 5 bases at J, with 10 bases between the two ends. This CDR3 is CASSPQWTEAFF. DNA for the CDR3: TGTGCCAGCAGCCCCCAGTGGACTGAAGCTTTCTTT.